This T cell receptor beta chain was sequenced during a study of post-analysis software for immune sequencing data. Study-wide context: Recorded subtypes: relapsing-remitting, secondary progressive, progressive-relapsing; some patients unannotated.

Study observations and caveats: Patients with multiple sclerosis recorded significantly lower normalized Chao1 diversity than controls, the study found. The five TRBV segments detected at higher frequency in patients than in controls included TRBV5-6, TRBV5-1 and TRBV20-1.

cDNA libraries for TCR beta contained unique molecular identifiers. T cells, about 0.9 to 11 million of them, yielded around 460,000 cDNA molecules. Each CDR3 protein gets one entry after TCRdb re-called the PCR reads with MiXCR. The sample holds some 800,000 distinct CDR3 sequences, roughly 46% seen once. There are 11 residues in the CDR3. V was cut by 3 bases and J by 6 bases, with 8 bases left in between. Per germline, CDR1 DFQATT and CDR2 SNEGSKA (reference sequence). This clonotype was detected a few times. What it binds is unknown. Specimen: blood. The clonotype was recovered from a girl aged 5-17 years with multiple sclerosis. The chain combines TRBV20-1 with TRBJ1-1, with D possibly matching TRBD1 (5 bases). CDR3 nucleotide sequence: TGCAGTGCTAGTCCGGGACCTGAAGCTTTCTTT. It translates to CSASPGPEAFF.